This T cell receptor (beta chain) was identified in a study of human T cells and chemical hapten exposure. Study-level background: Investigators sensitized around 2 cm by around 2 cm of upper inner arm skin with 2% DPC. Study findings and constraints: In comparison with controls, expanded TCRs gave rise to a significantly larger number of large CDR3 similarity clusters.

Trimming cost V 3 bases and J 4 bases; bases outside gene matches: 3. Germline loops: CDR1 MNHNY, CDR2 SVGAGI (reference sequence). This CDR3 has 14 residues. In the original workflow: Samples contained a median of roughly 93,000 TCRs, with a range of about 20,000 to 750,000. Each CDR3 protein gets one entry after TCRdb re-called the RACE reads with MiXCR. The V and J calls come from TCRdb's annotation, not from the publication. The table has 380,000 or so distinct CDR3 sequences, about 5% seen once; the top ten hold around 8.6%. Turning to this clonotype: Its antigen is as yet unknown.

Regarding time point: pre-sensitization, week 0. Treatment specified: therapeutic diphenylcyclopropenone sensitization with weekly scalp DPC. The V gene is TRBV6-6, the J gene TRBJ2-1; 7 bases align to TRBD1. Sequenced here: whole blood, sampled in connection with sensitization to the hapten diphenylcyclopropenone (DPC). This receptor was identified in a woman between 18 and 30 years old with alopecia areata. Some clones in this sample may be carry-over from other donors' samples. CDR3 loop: CASSYGDSYNEQFF. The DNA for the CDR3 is TGTGCCAGCAGTTATGGGGACAGTTACAATGAGCAGTTCTTC.